These T cell receptor beta chains were read from a single sample in a study of T cell repertoires in cytomegalovirus infection. TCRdb re-called the reads through MiXCR, storing one row per CDR3 protein. This sample has approximately 200,000 distinct CDR3 sequences, with 28% found just once. Sequencing used PBMCs. Receptor source: a human donor in good health (CMV status not recorded). Some clones in this sample may be carry-over from other donors' samples. The CDR3 runs from the conserved cysteine through the conserved F or W. Each record gives: V gene, J gene, D gene, clone size, CDR3 protein, CDR3 DNA. D genes are given only for firm matches. Some rows have no size entry. The others give once, few or many, or a class for an expanded clone.

V: TRBV7-3
J: TRBJ2-2
D: -
size: -
CDR3: CASSLTGDRDTGELFF
DNA: TGTGCCAGCAGCTTAACGGGGGATAGGGACACCGGGGAGCTGTTTTTT

V: TRBV7-8
J: TRBJ1-5
D: -
size: many
CDR3: CASSLGRAGSNQPQHF
DNA: TGTGCCAGCAGCTTAGGTCGGGCGGGTAGCAATCAGCCCCAGCATTTT

V: TRBV19
J: TRBJ1-1
D: -
size: few
CDR3: CASSPSGTANTEAFF
DNA: TGTGCCAGTAGCCCGAGTGGGACGGCGAACACTGAAGCTTTCTTT

V: TRBV7-3
J: TRBJ1-1
D: TRBD1
size: once
CDR3: CASQQGVNTEAFF
DNA: TGTGCCAGCCAACAGGGGGTAAACACTGAAGCTTTCTTT

V: TRBV7-2
J: TRBJ2-2
D: TRBD2
size: many
CDR3: CASSPGLAGAYTGELFF
DNA: TGTGCCAGCAGCCCTGGACTAGCGGGGGCCTACACCGGGGAGCTGTTTTTT

V: TRBV19
J: TRBJ1-1
D: TRBD1
size: -
CDR3: CASSIPPRQGTDEAFF
DNA: TGTGCCAGTAGTATTCCTCCGAGACAGGGGACAGATGAAGCTTTCTTT

V: TRBV13
J: TRBJ1-4
D: -
size: few
CDR3: CASSSSWGNNEKLFF
DNA: TGTGCCAGCAGCTCCTCCTGGGGGAATAATGAAAAACTGTTTTTT

V: TRBV5-1
J: TRBJ2-3
D: -
size: -
CDR3: CASSLDGVITDTQYF
DNA: TGCGCCAGCAGCTTGGACGGGGTTATAACAGATACGCAGTATTTT

V: TRBV7-6
J: TRBJ2-2
D: TRBD2
size: few
CDR3: CASSLGTSGGPASLSTGELFF
DNA: TGTGCCAGCAGCTTAGGTACTAGCGGGGGGCCCGCAAGTTTGTCCACCGGGGAGCTGTTTTTT

V: TRBV6-5
J: TRBJ2-7
D: -
size: once
CDR3: CASSETGREQYF
DNA: TGTGCCAGCAGTGAAACTGGCAGGGAGCAGTACTTC

V: TRBV7-9
J: TRBJ1-2
D: TRBD1
size: -
CDR3: CASSFTGGHGYTF
DNA: TGTGCCAGCAGCTTCACAGGGGGCCATGGCTACACCTTC

V: TRBV7-6
J: TRBJ1-1
D: -
size: few
CDR3: CASSSSDPGRTEAFF
DNA: TGTGCCAGCAGTTCCTCCGACCCAGGACGAACTGAAGCTTTCTTT

V: TRBV7-9
J: TRBJ1-4
D: TRBD1
size: many
CDR3: CASSPVGTGGRGKLFF
DNA: TGTGCCAGCAGCCCAGTGGGAACAGGGGGACGTGGAAAACTGTTTTTT

V: TRBV7-2
J: TRBJ1-2
D: -
size: -
CDR3: CASSLHPILGGANYGYTF
DNA: TGTGCCAGCAGCTTACACCCAATTTTAGGGGGGGCTAACTATGGCTACACCTTC

V: TRBV28
J: TRBJ1-2
D: -
size: -
CDR3: CASQPPAGQGYTF
DNA: TGTGCCTCCCAACCCCCCGCGGGTCAAGGCTACACCTTC

V: TRBV7-2
J: TRBJ2-2
D: -
size: many
CDR3: CASSLARKTNTGELFF
DNA: TGTGCCAGCAGCTTAGCTCGTAAAACGAACACCGGGGAGCTGTTTTTT

V: TRBV12-3/TRBV12-4
J: TRBJ2-5
D: -
size: few
CDR3: CASSLVGNQETQYF
DNA: TGTGCCAGCAGTTTAGTAGGGAACCAAGAGACCCAGTACTTC

V: TRBV7-6
J: TRBJ1-4
D: -
size: few
CDR3: CASSKGPGGEKLFF
DNA: TGTGCCAGCAGCAAGGGACCCGGGGGGGAAAAACTGTTTTTT

V: TRBV7-2
J: TRBJ1-6
D: -
size: few
CDR3: CASSWDNSPLHF
DNA: TGTGCCAGCAGCTGGGATAATTCACCCCTCCACTTT

V: TRBV29-1
J: TRBJ1-2
D: TRBD1
size: few
CDR3: CSVWQGAHGYTF
DNA: TGCAGCGTTTGGCAGGGGGCGCATGGCTACACCTTC

V: TRBV20-1
J: TRBJ1-1
D: -
size: -
CDR3: CSVLTASDTEAFF
DNA: TGCAGTGTCCTTACAGCCTCTGACACTGAAGCTTTCTTT

V: TRBV6-5
J: TRBJ1-6
D: TRBD1
size: once
CDR3: CASGVLQGQRNSPLHF
DNA: TGTGCCAGCGGTGTCTTGCAGGGACAGCGGAATTCACCCCTCCACTTT

V: TRBV19
J: TRBJ1-1
D: TRBD1
size: -
CDR3: CASSMRDRGNTEAFF
DNA: TGTGCCAGTAGTATGCGGGACAGGGGGAACACTGAAGCTTTCTTT

V: TRBV5-1
J: TRBJ2-7
D: -
size: few
CDR3: CASSGNDRTASYEQYF
DNA: TGCGCCAGCAGCGGTAATGACAGAACCGCCTCCTACGAGCAGTACTTC

V: TRBV7-3
J: TRBJ2-6
D: TRBD1
size: many
CDR3: CASSRTSETGKFAGANVLTF
DNA: TGTGCCAGCAGCCGCACCTCTGAGACAGGGAAGTTCGCTGGGGCCAACGTCCTGACTTTC

V: TRBV5-1
J: TRBJ2-1
D: TRBD2
size: -
CDR3: CASSLSGGRPNEQFF
DNA: TGCGCCAGCAGCCTAAGCGGGGGCCGGCCCAATGAGCAGTTCTTC

V: TRBV12-3/TRBV12-4
J: TRBJ1-5
D: -
size: few
CDR3: CASSPETASNQPQHF
DNA: TGTGCCAGCAGTCCGGAGACAGCTAGCAATCAGCCCCAGCATTTT

V: TRBV11-3
J: TRBJ2-1
D: -
size: few
CDR3: CASSLSPLHNEQFF
DNA: TGTGCCAGCAGCTTAAGTCCTCTCCACAATGAGCAGTTCTTC

V: TRBV19
J: TRBJ2-4
D: TRBD1
size: -
CDR3: CASSIQSRGLAKNIQYF
DNA: TGTGCCAGTAGTATACAGTCCAGGGGGCTCGCCAAAAACATTCAGTACTTC

V: TRBV7-2
J: TRBJ1-2
D: -
size: few
CDR3: CASSLWGSTYGYTF
DNA: TGTGCCAGCAGCCTATGGGGGAGCACCTATGGCTACACCTTC

V: TRBV6-6
J: TRBJ1-5
D: -
size: -
CDR3: CASAGIGQPQHF
DNA: TGTGCCAGCGCAGGTATTGGTCAGCCCCAGCATTTT

V: TRBV7-9
J: TRBJ2-7
D: -
size: -
CDR3: CASSLGSGVNEQYF
DNA: TGTGCCAGCAGCTTGGGATCCGGGGTCAACGAGCAGTACTTC

V: TRBV7-9
J: TRBJ1-1
D: TRBD1
size: many
CDR3: CASSFPTTGVDTEAFF
DNA: TGTGCCAGCAGCTTTCCCACGACAGGGGTGGACACTGAAGCTTTCTTT

V: TRBV6-1
J: TRBJ2-7
D: -
size: few
CDR3: CASSEDTPTQQYF
DNA: TGTGCCAGCAGTGAAGACACCCCGACGCAGCAGTACTTC

V: TRBV7-2
J: TRBJ2-6
D: TRBD2
size: few
CDR3: CASSFPGLAGGANVLTF
DNA: TGTGCCAGCAGCTTCCCGGGACTAGCCGGCGGGGCCAACGTCCTGACTTTC

V: TRBV6-5
J: TRBJ1-6
D: -
size: -
CDR3: CASSYDESVYNSPLHF
DNA: TGTGCCAGCAGTTACGACGAAAGTGTTTATAATTCACCCCTCCACTTT

V: TRBV6-1
J: TRBJ2-2
D: -
size: -
CDR3: CASRRLQGTGELFF
DNA: TGTGCCAGCAGGCGATTACAGGGCACCGGGGAGCTGTTTTTT

V: TRBV6-5
J: TRBJ1-5
D: TRBD1
size: -
CDR3: CANPHQETGGFNQPQHF
DNA: TGTGCCAACCCACATCAAGAGACAGGGGGCTTCAATCAGCCCCAGCATTTT

V: TRBV5-5
J: TRBJ1-2
D: -
size: -
CDR3: CASSLNALPNYGYTF
DNA: TGTGCCAGCAGCTTGAACGCTCTCCCCAACTATGGCTACACCTTC

V: TRBV28
J: TRBJ2-3
D: TRBD2
size: once
CDR3: CASRLIGGAKDTQYF
DNA: TGTGCCAGCAGGCTTATCGGGGGGGCGAAAGATACGCAGTATTTT

V: TRBV2
J: TRBJ2-3
D: TRBD2
size: -
CDR3: CASRETSGGPYTQYF
DNA: TGTGCCAGCAGAGAGACTAGCGGGGGGCCGTATACGCAGTATTTT

V: TRBV7-8
J: TRBJ1-5
D: -
size: many
CDR3: CASSSHETLQPQHF
DNA: TGTGCCAGCAGCTCCCATGAAACCTTGCAGCCCCAGCATTTT

V: TRBV4-1
J: TRBJ1-2
D: -
size: -
CDR3: CASSPLPGGNYGYTF
DNA: TGCGCCAGCAGCCCCCTCCCCGGGGGTAACTATGGCTACACCTTC

V: TRBV11-1
J: TRBJ2-1
D: TRBD2
size: few
CDR3: CASSPGSGVWNNEQFF
DNA: TGTGCCAGCAGCCCCGGGAGCGGGGTATGGAACAATGAGCAGTTCTTC

V: TRBV19
J: TRBJ2-4
D: -
size: -
CDR3: CASSVGLLNIQYF
DNA: TGTGCCAGTAGTGTGGGACTTTTAAACATTCAGTACTTC

V: TRBV5-1
J: TRBJ2-5
D: -
size: once
CDR3: CASSVRGEETQYF
DNA: TGCGCCAGCAGCGTACGGGGTGAAGAGACCCAGTACTTC

V: TRBV7-2
J: TRBJ2-7
D: -
size: few
CDR3: CASSPRFNRLGPYEQYF
DNA: TGTGCCAGCAGCCCCAGGTTCAACAGGTTGGGACCATACGAGCAGTACTTC

V: TRBV7-2
J: TRBJ2-3
D: -
size: once
CDR3: CASSLAGGGDTQYF
DNA: TGTGCCAGCAGCTTAGCGGGGGGCGGGGATACGCAGTATTTT

V: TRBV6-2/TRBV6-3
J: TRBJ1-1
D: -
size: -
CDR3: CASSTTRDKLNTEAFF
DNA: TGTGCCAGCAGTACTACCCGGGACAAGCTGAACACTGAAGCTTTCTTT

V: TRBV7-6
J: TRBJ2-7
D: TRBD1
size: many
CDR3: CASSSTPGQGSYEQYF
DNA: TGTGCCAGCAGCTCCACCCCGGGACAGGGATCTTACGAGCAGTACTTC

V: TRBV7-8
J: TRBJ2-2
D: TRBD2
size: many
CDR3: CASSSDGGRYTGELFF
DNA: TGTGCCAGCAGCTCGGACGGGGGGAGGTACACCGGGGAGCTGTTTTTT

V: TRBV15
J: TRBJ1-1
D: -
size: -
CDR3: CATSRDRGGSTDTEAFF
DNA: TGTGCCACCAGCAGAGATCGGGGGGGATCCACGGACACTGAAGCTTTCTTT

V: TRBV12-5
J: TRBJ2-5
D: TRBD2
size: many
CDR3: CASGPGLAGRETQYF
DNA: TGTGCTAGTGGGCCTGGACTAGCGGGGCGAGAGACCCAGTACTTC

V: TRBV6-2/TRBV6-3
J: TRBJ2-1
D: TRBD1
size: -
CDR3: CASSLPDRGLDEQFF
DNA: TGTGCCAGCAGTTTGCCGGACAGGGGGCTGGATGAGCAGTTCTTC

V: TRBV7-2
J: TRBJ2-3
D: TRBD2
size: -
CDR3: CASSLISGGGSTDTQYF
DNA: TGTGCCAGCAGCTTGATTAGCGGGGGGGGGAGCACAGATACGCAGTATTTT

V: TRBV2
J: TRBJ1-2
D: TRBD1
size: -
CDR3: CASSDPRDRGDGYTF
DNA: TGTGCCAGCAGTGACCCAAGGGACAGGGGTGATGGCTACACCTTC

V: TRBV7-9
J: TRBJ2-2
D: -
size: few
CDR3: CASSPWTAKNTGELFF
DNA: TGTGCCAGCAGCCCCTGGACAGCAAAGAACACCGGGGAGCTGTTTTTT

V: TRBV11-2
J: TRBJ2-2
D: -
size: -
CDR3: CASPARVASNTGELFF
DNA: TGTGCCAGCCCTGCCCGGGTCGCTTCGAACACCGGGGAGCTGTTTTTT

V: TRBV6-2/TRBV6-3
J: TRBJ2-1
D: -
size: -
CDR3: CASTPVLGSAAYNEQFF
DNA: TGTGCCAGCACCCCCGTACTAGGATCAGCGGCCTACAATGAGCAGTTCTTC